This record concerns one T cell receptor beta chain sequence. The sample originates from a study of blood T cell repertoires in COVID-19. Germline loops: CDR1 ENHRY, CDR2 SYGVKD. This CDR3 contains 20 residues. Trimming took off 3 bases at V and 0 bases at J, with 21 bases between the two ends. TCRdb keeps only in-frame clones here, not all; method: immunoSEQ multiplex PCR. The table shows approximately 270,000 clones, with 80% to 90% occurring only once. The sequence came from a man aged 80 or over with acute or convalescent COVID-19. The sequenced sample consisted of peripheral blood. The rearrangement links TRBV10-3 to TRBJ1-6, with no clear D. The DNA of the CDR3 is TGTGCCATCAGTGACCCAAATGGGGAGGTCCCTGACTCCTATAATTCACCCCTCCACTTT. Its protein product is CAISDPNGEVPDSYNSPLHF.